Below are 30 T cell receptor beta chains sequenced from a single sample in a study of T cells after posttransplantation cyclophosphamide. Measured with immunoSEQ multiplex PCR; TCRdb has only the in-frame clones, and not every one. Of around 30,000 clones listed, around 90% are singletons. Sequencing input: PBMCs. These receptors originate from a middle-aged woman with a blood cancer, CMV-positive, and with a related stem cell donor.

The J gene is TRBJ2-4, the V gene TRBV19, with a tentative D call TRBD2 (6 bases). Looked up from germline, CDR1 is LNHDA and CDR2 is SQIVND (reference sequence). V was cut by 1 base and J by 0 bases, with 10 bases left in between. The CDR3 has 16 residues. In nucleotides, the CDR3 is TGTGCCAGTAGTATAGTAACGGGACTAGCCAAAAACATTCAGTACTTC. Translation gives CASSIVTGLAKNIQYF.

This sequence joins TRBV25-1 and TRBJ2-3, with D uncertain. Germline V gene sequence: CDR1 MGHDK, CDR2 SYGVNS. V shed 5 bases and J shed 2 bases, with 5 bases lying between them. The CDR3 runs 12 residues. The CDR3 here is CASSPFTDTQYF. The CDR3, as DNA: TGTGCCAGCAGTCCTTTCACAGATACGCAGTATTTT.

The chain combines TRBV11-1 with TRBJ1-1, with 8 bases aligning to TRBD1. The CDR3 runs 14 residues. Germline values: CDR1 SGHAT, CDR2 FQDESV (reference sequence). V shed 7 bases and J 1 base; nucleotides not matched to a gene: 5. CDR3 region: CASTFGQGNTEAFF. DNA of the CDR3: TGTGCCAGCACCTTCGGACAGGGGAACACTGAAGCTTTCTTT.

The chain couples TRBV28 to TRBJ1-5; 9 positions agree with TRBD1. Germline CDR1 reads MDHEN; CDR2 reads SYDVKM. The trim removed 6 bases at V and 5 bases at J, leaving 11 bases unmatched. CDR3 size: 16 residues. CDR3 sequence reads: CASSTPGQGYHQPQHF. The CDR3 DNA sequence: TGTGCCAGCAGCACCCCGGGACAGGGTTATCATCAGCCCCAGCATTTT.

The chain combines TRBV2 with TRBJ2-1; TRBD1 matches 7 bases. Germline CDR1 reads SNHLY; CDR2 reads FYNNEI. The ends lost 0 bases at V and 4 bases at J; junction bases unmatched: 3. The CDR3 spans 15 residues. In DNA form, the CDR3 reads TGTGCCAGCAGTGAAGCGGGGACAGTGTACAATGAGCAGTTCTTC. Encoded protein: CASSEAGTVYNEQFF.

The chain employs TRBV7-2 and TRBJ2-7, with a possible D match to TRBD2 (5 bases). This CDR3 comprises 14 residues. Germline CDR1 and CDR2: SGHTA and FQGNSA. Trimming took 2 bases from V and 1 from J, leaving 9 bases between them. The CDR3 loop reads CASSLLDLSYEQYF. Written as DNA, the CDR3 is TGTGCCAGCAGCTTATTGGACTTATCCTACGAGCAGTACTTC.

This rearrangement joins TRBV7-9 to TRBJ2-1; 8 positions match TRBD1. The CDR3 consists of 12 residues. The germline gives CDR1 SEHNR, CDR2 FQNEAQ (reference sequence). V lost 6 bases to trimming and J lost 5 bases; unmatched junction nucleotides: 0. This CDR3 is CASRTGDNEQFF. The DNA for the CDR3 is TGTGCCAGCAGGACAGGGGACAATGAGCAGTTCTTC.

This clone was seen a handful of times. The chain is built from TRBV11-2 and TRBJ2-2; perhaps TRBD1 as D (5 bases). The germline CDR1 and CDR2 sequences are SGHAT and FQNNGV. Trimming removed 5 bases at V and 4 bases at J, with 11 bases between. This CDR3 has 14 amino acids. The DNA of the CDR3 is TGTGCCAGCAGCCGACAGTCTCTCACCGGGGAGCTGTTTTTT. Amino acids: CASSRQSLTGELFF.

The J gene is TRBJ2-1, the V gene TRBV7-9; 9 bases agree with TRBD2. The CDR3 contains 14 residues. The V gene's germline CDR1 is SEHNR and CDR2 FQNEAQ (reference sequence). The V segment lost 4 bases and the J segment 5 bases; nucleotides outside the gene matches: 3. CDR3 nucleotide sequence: TGTGCCAGCAGCTCTAGCGGGGTTCACAATGAGCAGTTCTTC. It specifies CASSSSGVHNEQFF.

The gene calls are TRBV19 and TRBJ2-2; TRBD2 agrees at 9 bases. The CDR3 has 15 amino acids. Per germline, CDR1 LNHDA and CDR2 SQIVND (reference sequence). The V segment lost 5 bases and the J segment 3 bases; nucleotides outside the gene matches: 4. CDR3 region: CASSPLAGYTGELFF. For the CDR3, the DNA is TGTGCCAGTAGTCCTCTAGCGGGGTACACCGGGGAGCTGTTTTTT.

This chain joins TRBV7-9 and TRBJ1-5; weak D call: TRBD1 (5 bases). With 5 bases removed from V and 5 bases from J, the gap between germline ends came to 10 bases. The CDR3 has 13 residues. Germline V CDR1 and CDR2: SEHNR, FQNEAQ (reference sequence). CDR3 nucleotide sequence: TGTGCCAGCAGCCCTCTCAGGGATCAGCCCCAGCATTTT. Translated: CASSPLRDQPQHF. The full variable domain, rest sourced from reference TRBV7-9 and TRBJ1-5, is DTGVSQNPRHKITKRGQNVTFRCDPISEHNRLYWYRQTLGQGPEFLTYFQNEAQLEKSRLLSDRFSAERPKGSFSTLEIQRTEQGDSAMYLCASSPLRDQPQHFGDGTRLSIL.

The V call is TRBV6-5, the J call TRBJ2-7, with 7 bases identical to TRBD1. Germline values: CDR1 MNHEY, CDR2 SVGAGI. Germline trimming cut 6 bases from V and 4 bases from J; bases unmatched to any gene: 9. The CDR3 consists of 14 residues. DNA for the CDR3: TGTGCCAGCAGAATACTACAGGGGTTATACGAGCAGTACTTC. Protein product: CASRILQGLYEQYF.

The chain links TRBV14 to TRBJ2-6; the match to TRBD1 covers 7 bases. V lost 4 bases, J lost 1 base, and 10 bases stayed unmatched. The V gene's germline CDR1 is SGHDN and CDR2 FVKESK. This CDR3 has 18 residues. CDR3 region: CASSLFGQERSGANVLTF. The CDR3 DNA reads TGTGCCAGCAGCCTTTTCGGACAGGAGAGATCTGGGGCCAACGTCCTGACTTTC.

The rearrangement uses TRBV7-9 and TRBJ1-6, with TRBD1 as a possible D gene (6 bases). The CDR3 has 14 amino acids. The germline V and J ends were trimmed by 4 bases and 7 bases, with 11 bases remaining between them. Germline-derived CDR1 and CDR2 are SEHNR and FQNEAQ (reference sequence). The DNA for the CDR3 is TGTGCCAGCAGCTCAACCGACAGGAATTCACCCCTCCACTTT. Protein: CASSSTDRNSPLHF.

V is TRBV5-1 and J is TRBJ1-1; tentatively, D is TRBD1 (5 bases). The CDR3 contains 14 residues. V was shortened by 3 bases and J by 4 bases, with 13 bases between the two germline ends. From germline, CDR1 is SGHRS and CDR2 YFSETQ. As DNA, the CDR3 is TGCGCCAGCAGCTCAACGTCCGGGGGCACTGAAGCTTTCTTT. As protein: CASSSTSGGTEAFF.

The CDR3 region has the DNA TGCAGCGGGAGGGGGACAGTTGCTTACAATGAGCAGTTCTTC. Translation: CSGRGTVAYNEQFF. This sequence joins TRBV29-1 and TRBJ2-1, with TRBD1 as a possible D gene (7 bases). Germline V gene lookup returns CDR1 SQVTM and CDR2 ANQGSEA. Trimming left V 7 bases short and J 4 bases short, with 17 bases between. The CDR3 is 14 residues long.

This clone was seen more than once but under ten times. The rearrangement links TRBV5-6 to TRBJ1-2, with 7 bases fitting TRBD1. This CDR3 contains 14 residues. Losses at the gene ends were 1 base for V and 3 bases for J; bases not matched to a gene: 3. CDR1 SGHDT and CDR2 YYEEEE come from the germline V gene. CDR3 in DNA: TGTGCCAGCAGCTTGAGACAGGGCTACTATGGCTACACCTTC. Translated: CASSLRQGYYGYTF.

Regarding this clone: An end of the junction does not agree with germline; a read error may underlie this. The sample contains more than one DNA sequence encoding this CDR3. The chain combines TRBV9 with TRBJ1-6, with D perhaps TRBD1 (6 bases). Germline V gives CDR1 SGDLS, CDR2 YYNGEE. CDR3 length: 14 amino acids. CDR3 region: CASSVETGNSPLHF. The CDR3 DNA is TGTGCCAGCAGCGTAGAAACAGGGAATTCCCCCCTCCACTTT.

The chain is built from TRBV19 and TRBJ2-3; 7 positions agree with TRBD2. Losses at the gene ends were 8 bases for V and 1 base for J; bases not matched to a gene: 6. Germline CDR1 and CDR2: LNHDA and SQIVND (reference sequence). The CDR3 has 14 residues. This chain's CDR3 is CASGSGGRTDTQYF. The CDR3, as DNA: TGTGCCAGTGGGTCGGGGGGACGCACAGATACGCAGTATTTT. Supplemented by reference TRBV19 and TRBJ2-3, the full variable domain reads DGGITQSPKYLFRKEGQNVTLSCEQNLNHDAMYWYRQDPGQGLRLIYYSQIVNDFQKGDIAEGYSVSREKKESFPLTVTSAQKNPTAFYLCASGSGGRTDTQYFGPGTRLTVL.

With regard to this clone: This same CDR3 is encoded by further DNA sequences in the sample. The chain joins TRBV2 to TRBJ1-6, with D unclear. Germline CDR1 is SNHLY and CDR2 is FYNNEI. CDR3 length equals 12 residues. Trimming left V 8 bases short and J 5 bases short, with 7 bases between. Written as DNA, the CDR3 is TGTGCCAGCGAGAGGGATAATTCACCCCTCCACTTT. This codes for CASERDNSPLHF.

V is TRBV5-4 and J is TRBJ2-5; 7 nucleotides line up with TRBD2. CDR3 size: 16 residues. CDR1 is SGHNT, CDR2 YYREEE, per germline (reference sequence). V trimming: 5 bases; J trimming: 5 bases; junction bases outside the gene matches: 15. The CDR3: CASSPSGASPGETQYF. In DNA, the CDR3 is TGTGCCAGCAGTCCAAGCGGGGCCTCCCCAGGGGAGACCCAGTACTTC.

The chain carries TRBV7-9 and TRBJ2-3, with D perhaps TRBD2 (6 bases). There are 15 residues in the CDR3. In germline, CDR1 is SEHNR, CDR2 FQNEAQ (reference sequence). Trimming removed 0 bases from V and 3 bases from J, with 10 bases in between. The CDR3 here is CASSLAGGSTDTQYF. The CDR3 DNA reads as TGTGCCAGCAGCTTAGCGGGGGGATCTACAGATACGCAGTATTTT.

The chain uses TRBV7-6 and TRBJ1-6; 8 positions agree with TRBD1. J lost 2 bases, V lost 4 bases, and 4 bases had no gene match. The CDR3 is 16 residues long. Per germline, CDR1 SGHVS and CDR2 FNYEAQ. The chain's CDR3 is CASSSQGATYNSPLHF. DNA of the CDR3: TGTGCCAGCAGCTCTCAGGGGGCCACCTATAATTCACCCCTCCACTTT.

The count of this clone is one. CDR3 residues: CASSPHGWGTDTQYF. The CDR3, as DNA: TGTGCCAGCAGTCCCCACGGGTGGGGCACAGATACGCAGTATTTT. The V call is TRBV6-6, the J call TRBJ2-3, with unresolved D. Germline V gene data show CDR1 as MNHNY and CDR2 as SVGAGI (reference sequence). The CDR3 is 15 residues long. The V gene lost 5 bases and the J gene lost 1 base, with 13 bases spanning the gap.

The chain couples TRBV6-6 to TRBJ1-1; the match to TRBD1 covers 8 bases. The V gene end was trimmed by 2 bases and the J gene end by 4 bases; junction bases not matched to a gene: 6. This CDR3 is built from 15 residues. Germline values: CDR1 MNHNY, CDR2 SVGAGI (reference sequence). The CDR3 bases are TGTGCCAGCAGTTACAGGGCAGGGGGCGCCACTGAAGCTTTCTTT. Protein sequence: CASSYRAGGATEAFF.

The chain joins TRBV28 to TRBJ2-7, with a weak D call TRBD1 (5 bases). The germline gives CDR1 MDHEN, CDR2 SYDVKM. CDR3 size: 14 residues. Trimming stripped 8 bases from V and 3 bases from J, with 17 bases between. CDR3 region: CASHSGQGSYEQYF. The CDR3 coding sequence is TGTGCCAGCCACTCAGGGCAGGGAAGCTACGAGCAGTACTTC.

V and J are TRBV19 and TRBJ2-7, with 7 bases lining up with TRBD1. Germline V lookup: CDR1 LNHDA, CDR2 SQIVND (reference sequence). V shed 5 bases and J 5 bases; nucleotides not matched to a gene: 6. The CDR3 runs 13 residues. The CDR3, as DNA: TGTGCCAGTAGTCTGACAGGGCTCGACGAGCAGTACTTC. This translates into CASSLTGLDEQYF.

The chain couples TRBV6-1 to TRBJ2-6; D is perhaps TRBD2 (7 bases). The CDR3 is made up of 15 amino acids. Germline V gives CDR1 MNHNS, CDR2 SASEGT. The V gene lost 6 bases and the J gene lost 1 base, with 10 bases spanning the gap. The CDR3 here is CASSEGGSGANVLTF. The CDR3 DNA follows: TGTGCCAGCAGCGAGGGGGGGTCTGGGGCCAACGTCCTGACTTTC.

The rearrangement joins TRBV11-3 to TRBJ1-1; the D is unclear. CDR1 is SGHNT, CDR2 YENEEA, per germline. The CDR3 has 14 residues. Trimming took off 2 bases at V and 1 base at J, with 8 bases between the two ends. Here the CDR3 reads CASSLSAGNTEAFF. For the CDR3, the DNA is TGTGCCAGCAGCTTAAGTGCCGGGAACACTGAAGCTTTCTTT.

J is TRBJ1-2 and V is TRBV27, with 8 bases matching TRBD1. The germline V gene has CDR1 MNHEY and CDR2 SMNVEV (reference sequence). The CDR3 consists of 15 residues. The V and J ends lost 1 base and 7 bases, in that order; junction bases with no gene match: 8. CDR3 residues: CASSLFPRGPSGYTF. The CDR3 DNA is TGTGCCAGCAGTTTATTCCCCAGGGGGCCGTCTGGCTACACCTTC.